This T cell receptor beta chain was identified in a study of CD8 T cells in Susac syndrome. This clonotype was recorded only once. Germline V gives CDR1 SNHLY, CDR2 FYNNEI. The CDR3 covers 12 residues. Trimming pared 7 bases from V and 2 bases from J, leaving 9 bases between. RNA totalling about 0.45 to 1 ug underwent reverse transcription with random hexamers. TCRdb independently ran MiXCR on the immunoSEQ multiplex PCR reads; one entry per CDR3 protein. Here the sample spans about 23,000 distinct CDR3 sequences, approximately 92% being singletons. The sample comprised CD8+ T cells from PBMCs. The gene calls are TRBV2 and TRBJ2-7; D possibly corresponds to TRBD2 (6 bases). The receptor was isolated from a human donor with Susac syndrome. CDR3 sequence (DNA): TGTGCCAGCATCGGCGGGACCTACGAGCAGTACTTC. Amino acids: CASIGGTYEQYF.